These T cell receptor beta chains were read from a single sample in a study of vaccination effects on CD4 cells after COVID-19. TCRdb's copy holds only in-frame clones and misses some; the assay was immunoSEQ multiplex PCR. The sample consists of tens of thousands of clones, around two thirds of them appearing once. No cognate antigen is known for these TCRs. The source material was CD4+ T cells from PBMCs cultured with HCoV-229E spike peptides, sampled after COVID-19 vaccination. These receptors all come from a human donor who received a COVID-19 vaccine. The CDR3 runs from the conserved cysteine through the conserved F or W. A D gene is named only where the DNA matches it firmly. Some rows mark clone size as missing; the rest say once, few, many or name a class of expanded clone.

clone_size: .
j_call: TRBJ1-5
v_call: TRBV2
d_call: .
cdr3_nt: TGTGCCAGCAGCCCCCGAGAGTTTAGCAATCAGCCCCAGCATTTT
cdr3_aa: CASSPREFSNQPQHF

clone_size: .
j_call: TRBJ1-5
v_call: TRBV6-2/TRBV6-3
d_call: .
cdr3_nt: TGTGCCAGCAGTTACGAGGTTGGGGTTGGCAATCAGCCCCAGCATTTT
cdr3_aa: CASSYEVGVGNQPQHF

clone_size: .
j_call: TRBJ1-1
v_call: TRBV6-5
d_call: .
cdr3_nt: TGTGCCAGCAGTCGGGACACCTCGAACACTGAAGCTTTCTTT
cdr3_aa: CASSRDTSNTEAFF

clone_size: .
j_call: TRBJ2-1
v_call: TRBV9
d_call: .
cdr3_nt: TGTGCCAGCAGCGTAGCTCCGAGGCCGAATGAGCAGTTCTTC
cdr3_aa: CASSVAPRPNEQFF

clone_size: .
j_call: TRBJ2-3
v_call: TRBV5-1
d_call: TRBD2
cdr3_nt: TGCGCCAGCAGCCCTAATAGCGGGGGGCCAACAGATACGCAGTATTTT
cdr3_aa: CASSPNSGGPTDTQYF

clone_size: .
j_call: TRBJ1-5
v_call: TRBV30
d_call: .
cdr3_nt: TGTGCCTGGAGTGTAAAAGGAGGTGGGCAGCCCCAGCATTTT
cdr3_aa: CAWSVKGGGQPQHF

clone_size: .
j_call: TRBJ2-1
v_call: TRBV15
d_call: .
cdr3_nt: TGTGCCACCAGCAGGGAACCTGGGGATGAGCAGTTCTTC
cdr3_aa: CATSREPGDEQFF

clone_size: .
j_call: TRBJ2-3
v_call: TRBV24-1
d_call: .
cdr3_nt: TGTGCCACCAGTGATTATACAGGGTCAGGTACGCAGTATTTT
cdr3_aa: CATSDYTGSGTQYF

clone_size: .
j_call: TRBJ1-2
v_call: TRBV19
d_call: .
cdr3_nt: TGTGCCAGTAGTACAGGGAGGGACTATGGCTACACCTTC
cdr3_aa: CASSTGRDYGYTF

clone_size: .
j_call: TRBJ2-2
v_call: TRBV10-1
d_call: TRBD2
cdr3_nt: TGCGCCAGCGGAGAGCGGGGGGCTGCCCCCGGGGAGCTGTTTTTT
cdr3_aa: CASGERGAAPGELFF

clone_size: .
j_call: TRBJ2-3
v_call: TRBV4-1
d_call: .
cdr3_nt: TGCGCCAGCAGCCCGACAGGGAGGAGCACAGATACGCAGTATTTT
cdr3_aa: CASSPTGRSTDTQYF

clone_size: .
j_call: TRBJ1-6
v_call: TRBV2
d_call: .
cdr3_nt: TGTGCCAGCAGTGAAAGGGCGGCCTATAATTCACCCCTCCACTTT
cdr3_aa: CASSERAAYNSPLHF

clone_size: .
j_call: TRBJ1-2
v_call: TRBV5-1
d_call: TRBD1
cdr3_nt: TGCGCCAGCAGCTTAGACAGGGTTACAGAGTATGGCTACACCTTC
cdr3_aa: CASSLDRVTEYGYTF

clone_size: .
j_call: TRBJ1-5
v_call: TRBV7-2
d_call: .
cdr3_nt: TGTGCCAGCAGCTTAGGTGGTCCGGGCAATCAGCCCCAGCATTTT
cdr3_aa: CASSLGGPGNQPQHF

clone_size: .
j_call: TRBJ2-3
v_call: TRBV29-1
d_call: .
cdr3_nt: TGCAGCGTCCTCCGTGGGGATACGCAGTATTTT
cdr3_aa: CSVLRGDTQYF

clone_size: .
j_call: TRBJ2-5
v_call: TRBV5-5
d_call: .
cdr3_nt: TGTGCCAGCAGGGGGGGCGTCCTTATTGGGACCCAGTACTTC
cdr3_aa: CASRGGVLIGTQYF

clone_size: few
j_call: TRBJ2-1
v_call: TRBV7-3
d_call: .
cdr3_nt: TGTGCCAGCAGCCCACGACAGGCATCCTACAATGAGCAGTTCTTC
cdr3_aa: CASSPRQASYNEQFF

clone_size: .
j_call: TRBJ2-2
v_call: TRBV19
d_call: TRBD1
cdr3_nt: TGTGCCAGTAGTAGGCGGACAGGGCAGGGCACCGGGGAGCTGTTTTTT
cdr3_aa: CASSRRTGQGTGELFF